One sample yielded the 12 T cell receptor beta chains listed below, sequenced in a study of blood T cell repertoires in COVID-19. Clones were sequenced by immunoSEQ multiplex PCR, and TCRdb holds only the in-frame ones, with some missing. The sample records some 300,000 clones, under 90% being singletons. The material sequenced was PBMCs or T cells enriched from blood (not recorded which). The receptors here all came from a man aged 25-45 years who had recovered from COVID-19.

CDR3 in amino acids: CASSRQGTEAFF. The CDR3 region has the DNA TGCGCCAGCAGTCGTCAGGGCACTGAAGCTTTCTTT. The rearrangement links TRBV10-1 to TRBJ1-1, with D perhaps TRBD1 (5 bases). Germline V gene sequence: CDR1 WNHNN, CDR2 SYGVQD (reference sequence). CDR3 size: 12 residues. V was pared by 5 bases and J by 4 bases, with 8 bases between.

This clone was observed a single time. The chain joins TRBV29-1 to TRBJ1-2; 7 bases fit TRBD1. Germline CDR1 is SQVTM and CDR2 is ANQGSEA. Unmatched junction bases numbered 4, after V lost 7 bases and J lost 5 bases. The CDR3 has 11 residues. CDR3 coding DNA: TGCAGCGCGAACAGGGGTTATGGCTACACCTTC. Translation gives CSANRGYGYTF.

This chain links TRBV3-1 (or the pseudogene TRBV3-2) with TRBJ2-5; 8 nucleotides align to TRBD2. Germline CDR1 LGHDT, CDR2 YNNKEL (reference sequence). V shed 3 bases and J 5 bases; nucleotides not matched to a gene: 8. The CDR3 is 15 amino acids. The CDR3: CASSQTGGPRETQYF. The CDR3 DNA reads TGTGCCAGCAGCCAGACGGGAGGGCCGCGGGAGACCCAGTACTTC.

This clone was recorded a few times. The chain couples TRBV19 to TRBJ1-2, with 11 positions matching TRBD1. Germline CDR1 and CDR2: LNHDA and SQIVND (reference sequence). V shed 3 bases and J 5 bases; nucleotides not matched to a gene: 8. This CDR3 has 16 residues. CDR3: CASSIGPGQGEYGYTF. The CDR3 bases are TGTGCCAGTAGTATTGGGCCGGGACAGGGGGAATATGGCTACACCTTC.

This chain connects TRBV30 to TRBJ1-5; D may be TRBD1 (6 bases). The CDR3 is made up of 14 amino acids. Deletions cut 6 bases from V and 1 base from J, with 13 bases between. Germline V gene data show CDR1 as GTSNPN and CDR2 as SVGIG (reference sequence). The CDR3 sequence: CACEPGHSNQPQHF. Written as DNA, the CDR3 is TGTGCCTGTGAACCGGGACACAGCAATCAGCCCCAGCATTTT.

V usage is TRBV19 and J usage is TRBJ1-5; D is ambiguous. Trimming left V 3 bases short and J 2 bases short, with 11 bases between. From germline, CDR1 is LNHDA and CDR2 SQIVND (reference sequence). The CDR3 runs to 15 residues. CDR3 coding DNA: TGTGCCAGTAGTATGGGTCCCGCGGGCAATCAGCCCCAGCATTTT. The encoded protein is CASSMGPAGNQPQHF.

This chain uses TRBV14 with TRBJ2-7, with TRBD2 identical over 7 bases. In germline, CDR1 is SGHDN, CDR2 FVKESK. The CDR3 consists of 14 residues. The junction had 7 bases not matched to a gene; V was cut back by 3 bases and J by 5 bases. The CDR3 sequence is CASSHIAGVNEQYF. The CDR3 DNA reads TGTGCCAGCAGCCATATTGCGGGGGTCAACGAGCAGTACTTC.

V gene TRBV6-5 combines with J gene TRBJ1-5; TRBD1 might be the D (5 bases). CDR3 length equals 13 residues. V was pared by 6 bases and J by 7 bases, with 13 bases between. CDR1 and CDR2 (germline): MNHEY, SVGAGI. CDR3 bases: TGTGCCAGCAGAGGGGTAGTAGGACAGCCCCAGCATTTT. It codes for CASRGVVGQPQHF.

The chain joins TRBV6-5 to TRBJ2-7, with 11 bases that match TRBD2. V lost 7 bases and J lost 4; bases outside the gene matches: 6. Looked up from germline, CDR1 is MNHEY and CDR2 is SVGAGI. This CDR3 region has 14 residues. This chain's CDR3 is CASNTGTSGYEQYF. Written as DNA, the CDR3 is TGTGCCAGCAACACCGGGACTAGCGGATACGAGCAGTACTTC.

The chain carries TRBV6-5 and TRBJ1-1; 8 nucleotides align to TRBD1. The trim removed 7 bases at V and 3 bases at J, leaving 7 bases unmatched. The germline CDR1 and CDR2 sequences are MNHEY and SVGAGI. The CDR3 loop spans 14 amino acids. The CDR3: CASKATGVDTEAFF. The CDR3 DNA is TGTGCCAGCAAGGCGACAGGGGTGGACACTGAAGCTTTCTTT.

This clone showed up many times. The chain has TRBV7-9 and TRBJ2-7; unclear D gene. V was pared by 5 bases and J by 0 bases, with 14 bases between. Germline assignment: CDR1 SEHNR and CDR2 FQNEAQ (reference sequence). This CDR3 region has 15 residues. Here the CDR3 reads CASSPPGSLSYEQYF. The DNA for the CDR3 is TGTGCCAGCAGCCCCCCGGGTAGCCTCTCCTACGAGCAGTACTTC.

This clone was picked up a small number of times. The rearrangement links TRBV6-4 to TRBJ2-6, with D tentatively TRBD1 (5 bases). The CDR3 contains 17 residues. Germline V CDR1 and CDR2: MRHNA, SNTAGT. The V and J ends lost 3 bases and 0 bases respectively, with 12 bases between them. CDR3 in DNA: TGTGCCAGCAGTGAAAAGGGGTCGGGCTCTGGGGCCAACGTCCTGACTTTC. This encodes CASSEKGSGSGANVLTF.